The clone carrying this T cell receptor beta chain was seen only a few times. This entry is derived from a study of patients and donors after allogeneic stem cell transplantation. With 0 bases clipped from V and 1 base from J, the junction kept 5 bases outside the gene matches. This CDR3 is 16 amino acids long. Germline loops: CDR1 LGHNA, CDR2 YSLEER. TCRdb reprocessed the RT-PCR reads via MiXCR and lists one record per CDR3 protein. Among about 12,000 distinct CDR3 sequences listed, under 30% were seen once. Sequencing was carried out using blood, either unsorted or a sorted T cell fraction (not recorded which). The J gene is TRBJ1-1, the V gene TRBV4-3, with 7 bases fitting TRBD1. The origin of this receptor is a human donor who was either an allogeneic HSCT recipient or a stem cell or donor lymphocyte infusion donor (not recorded which). It is not recorded whose cells these are; they may come from a transplant donor. The CDR3 here is CASSQEGQLSNTEAFF. Written as DNA, the CDR3 is TGCGCCAGCAGCCAAGAGGGACAGCTATCGAACACTGAAGCTTTCTTT.